These T cell receptor beta chains were read from a single sample in a study of blood T cell repertoires in COVID-19. TCRdb's copy holds only in-frame clones and misses some; the assay was immunoSEQ multiplex PCR. Of around 200,000 clones in the sample, 83% were seen once. Input material: peripheral blood. The receptor source for this set is a woman under 40 with COVID-19, enrolled during active disease. The CDR3 runs from the conserved cysteine through the conserved F or W. Each record gives: V gene, CDR3 protein.

v_gene: TRBV19
CDR3aa: CASTRRPGTLSSTDTQYF

v_gene: TRBV5-4
CDR3aa: CASSFSAVEQFF

v_gene: TRBV7-9
CDR3aa: CASILGPISGNTIYF

v_gene: TRBV7-8
CDR3aa: CASSNRRNTEAFF

v_gene: TRBV5-5
CDR3aa: CASSLSGDETQYF

v_gene: TRBV11-1
CDR3aa: CASSLRRGTEAFF

v_gene: TRBV7-6
CDR3aa: CASSPGLAGVGSYEQYF

v_gene: TRBV29-1
CDR3aa: CSVQSGSTNEKLFF

v_gene: TRBV7-9
CDR3aa: CASSLGGERVKVAEAFF

v_gene: TRBV7-3
CDR3aa: CASSRETGANTEAFF

v_gene: TRBV6-2/TRBV6-3
CDR3aa: CASSSTAMNTEAFF

v_gene: TRBV11-2
CDR3aa: CASSLGSGGSQETQYF

v_gene: TRBV19
CDR3aa: CASSIELSSWGRTTNEKLFF

v_gene: TRBV6-2/TRBV6-3
CDR3aa: CASSNMGGSPLHF

v_gene: TRBV30
CDR3aa: CAWSKQGVREKLFF

v_gene: TRBV5-4
CDR3aa: CASGQGRSNTEAFF

v_gene: TRBV7-9
CDR3aa: CASRRDRGSTGELFF

v_gene: TRBV9
CDR3aa: CASSVRWTSGVPDTQYF

v_gene: TRBV9
CDR3aa: CASSVGLTDTQYF

v_gene: TRBV19
CDR3aa: CASSRGGGGQSSYEQYF

v_gene: TRBV3-1/TRBV3-2
CDR3aa: CASSLGPSSGANVLTF

v_gene: TRBV18
CDR3aa: CASSPQSKRGHTGELFF

v_gene: TRBV30
CDR3aa: CAWSVQGQIRPQHF

v_gene: TRBV4-3
CDR3aa: CASSQSQTDRFSPLHF

v_gene: TRBV10-3
CDR3aa: CAIRVGQGNTEAFF

v_gene: TRBV11-2
CDR3aa: CASRTTSGGNIQYF

v_gene: TRBV11-3
CDR3aa: CASSAGTGETDTQYF

v_gene: TRBV27
CDR3aa: CASRQGAESTDTQYF

v_gene: TRBV5-1
CDR3aa: CASSLLPRGSETQYF

v_gene: TRBV5-1
CDR3aa: CASSVTGTAIRSGANVLTF

v_gene: TRBV5-1
CDR3aa: CASIPGVVTTGELFF

v_gene: TRBV5-1
CDR3aa: CASSRDRNALSYEQYF

v_gene: TRBV7-2
CDR3aa: CASSPDRGGGYTF

v_gene: TRBV19
CDR3aa: CASSTSPGLVFPRDTQYF

v_gene: TRBV19
CDR3aa: CASREGAWGPYGYTF

v_gene: TRBV7-2
CDR3aa: CASSPGGVGNEQFF

v_gene: TRBV14
CDR3aa: CASSLRRDSLRNTIYF

v_gene: TRBV5-1
CDR3aa: CASSEGDRGSEQYF

v_gene: TRBV12-3/TRBV12-4
CDR3aa: CASSSGQGYEQYF

v_gene: TRBV6-5
CDR3aa: CASSRTETSSYEQYF

v_gene: TRBV28
CDR3aa: CASSPPTGYEKLFF

v_gene: TRBV4-3
CDR3aa: CASSQEEWGGASTDTQYF

v_gene: TRBV7-8
CDR3aa: CASSRTYNEQFF

v_gene: TRBV28
CDR3aa: CASSQTFTGNYGYTF

v_gene: TRBV9
CDR3aa: CASSVSGTGGSSGNTIYF